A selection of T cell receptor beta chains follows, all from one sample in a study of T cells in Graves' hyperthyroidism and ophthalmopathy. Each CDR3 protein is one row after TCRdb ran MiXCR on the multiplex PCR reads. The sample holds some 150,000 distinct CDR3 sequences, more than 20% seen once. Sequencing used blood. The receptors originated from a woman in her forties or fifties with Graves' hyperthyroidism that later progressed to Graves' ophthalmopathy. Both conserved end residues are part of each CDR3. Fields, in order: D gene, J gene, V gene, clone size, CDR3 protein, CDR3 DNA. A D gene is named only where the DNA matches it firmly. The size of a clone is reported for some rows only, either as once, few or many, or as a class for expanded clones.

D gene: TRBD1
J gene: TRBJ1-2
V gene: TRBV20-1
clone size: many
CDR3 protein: CSAGDRAVLGYTF
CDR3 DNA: TGCAGTGCGGGGGACAGGGCGGTACTTGGCTACACCTTC

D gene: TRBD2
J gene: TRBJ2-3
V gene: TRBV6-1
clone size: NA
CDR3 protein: CASSSGSWTDTQYF
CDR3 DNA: TGTGCCAGCAGTAGCGGGAGTTGGACAGATACGCAGTATTTT

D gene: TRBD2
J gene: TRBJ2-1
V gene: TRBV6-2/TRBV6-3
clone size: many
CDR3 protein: CASSYSISGNSYNEQFF
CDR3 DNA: TGTGCCAGCAGTTATTCCATTAGCGGGAACTCCTACAATGAGCAGTTCTTC

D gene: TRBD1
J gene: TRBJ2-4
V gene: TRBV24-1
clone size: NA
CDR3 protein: CATSDSGTGKENIQYF
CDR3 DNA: TGTGCCACCAGTGATTCGGGGACAGGGAAAGAAAACATTCAGTACTTC

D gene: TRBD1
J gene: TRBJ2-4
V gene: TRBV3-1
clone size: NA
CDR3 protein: CASSRNQGTAGNIQYF
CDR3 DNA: TGTGCCAGCAGCCGGAACCAGGGGACAGCTGGAAACATTCAGTACTTC

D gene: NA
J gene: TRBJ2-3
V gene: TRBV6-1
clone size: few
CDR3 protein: CASSPRGASTDTQYF
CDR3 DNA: TGTGCCAGCAGCCCCAGGGGGGCTAGCACAGATACGCAGTATTTT

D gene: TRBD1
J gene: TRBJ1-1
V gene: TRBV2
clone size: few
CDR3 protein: CASRGRQGRDTEAFF
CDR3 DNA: TGTGCCAGCAGAGGCCGACAGGGCCGAGACACTGAAGCTTTCTTT

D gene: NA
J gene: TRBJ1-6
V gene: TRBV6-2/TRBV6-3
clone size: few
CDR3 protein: CASSYSQSSNSPLHF
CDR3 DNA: TGTGCCAGCAGTTACTCGCAGTCCTCCAATTCACCCCTCCACTTT

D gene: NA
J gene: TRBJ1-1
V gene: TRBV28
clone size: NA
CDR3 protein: CASSFQQGPEVSFF
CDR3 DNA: TGTGCCAGCAGTTTCCAACAGGGACCCGAGGTCTCTTTCTTT

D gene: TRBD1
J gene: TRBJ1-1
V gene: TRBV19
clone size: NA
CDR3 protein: CASSAPRQGYTEAFF
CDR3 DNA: TGTGCCAGTAGTGCTCCGCGACAGGGATACACTGAAGCTTTCTTT

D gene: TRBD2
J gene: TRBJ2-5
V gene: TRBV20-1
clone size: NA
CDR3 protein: CSARTGGETQYF
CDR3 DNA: TGCAGTGCTAGAACGGGAGGGGAGACCCAGTACTTC

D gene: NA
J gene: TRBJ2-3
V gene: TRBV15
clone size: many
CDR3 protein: CATSRGNHGTQYF
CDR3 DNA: TGTGCCACCAGCAGAGGTAACCACGGTACGCAGTATTTT

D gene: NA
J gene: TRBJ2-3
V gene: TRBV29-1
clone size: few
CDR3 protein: CSVPHREVRDTQYF
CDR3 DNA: TGCAGCGTTCCCCACAGGGAGGTGAGAGATACGCAGTATTTT

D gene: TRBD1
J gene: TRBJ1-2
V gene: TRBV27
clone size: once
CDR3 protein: CASRFTGTGTNYGYTF
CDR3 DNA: TGTGCCAGCAGATTCACTGGGACAGGAACTAACTATGGCTACACCTTC

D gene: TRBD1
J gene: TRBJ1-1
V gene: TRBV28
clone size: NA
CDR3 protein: CASSNQGAGGGEAFF
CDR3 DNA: TGTGCCAGCAGTAACCAGGGGGCTGGGGGCGGGGAAGCTTTCTTT

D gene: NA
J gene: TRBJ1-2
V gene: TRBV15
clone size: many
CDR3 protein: CATSRDLSRAAGGYTF
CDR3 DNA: TGTGCCACCAGCAGAGATCTGAGCAGGGCCGCGGGTGGCTACACCTTC

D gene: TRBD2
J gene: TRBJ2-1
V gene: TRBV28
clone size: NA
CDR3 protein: CATSGRRDYSYNEQFF
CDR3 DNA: TGTGCCACATCCGGACGGCGGGACTACTCCTACAATGAGCAGTTCTTC

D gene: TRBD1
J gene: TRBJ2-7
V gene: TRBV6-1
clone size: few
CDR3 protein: CASRGNRGTYEQYF
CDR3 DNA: TGTGCCAGCAGGGGGAACAGGGGAACCTACGAGCAGTACTTC

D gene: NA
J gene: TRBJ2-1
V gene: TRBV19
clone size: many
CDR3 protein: CASRPQGRGSSYNEQFF
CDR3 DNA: TGTGCCAGTAGACCGCAGGGGCGGGGCAGCTCCTACAATGAGCAGTTCTTC

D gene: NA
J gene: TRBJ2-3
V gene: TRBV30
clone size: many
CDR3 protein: CAYGANTQYF
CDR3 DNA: TGTGCCTATGGGGCGAATACGCAGTATTTT

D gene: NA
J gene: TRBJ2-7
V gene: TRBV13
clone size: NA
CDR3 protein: CASSPRPGGVIEQYF
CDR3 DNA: TGTGCCAGCAGCCCCCGCCCTGGAGGGGTCATCGAGCAGTACTTC

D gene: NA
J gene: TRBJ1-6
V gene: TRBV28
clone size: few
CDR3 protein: CASNSLYLGTDGDSPLHF
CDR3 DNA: TGTGCCAGTAACTCTCTATACCTCGGGACGGACGGGGATTCACCCCTCCACTTT

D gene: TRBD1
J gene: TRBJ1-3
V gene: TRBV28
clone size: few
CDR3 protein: CASNQQGTGNTIYF
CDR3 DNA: TGTGCCAGCAATCAACAGGGGACTGGAAACACCATATATTTT

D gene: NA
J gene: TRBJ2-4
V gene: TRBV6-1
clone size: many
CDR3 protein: CASSSEGWGPHIQYF
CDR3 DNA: TGTGCCAGCAGTTCGGAGGGGTGGGGCCCGCACATTCAGTACTTC

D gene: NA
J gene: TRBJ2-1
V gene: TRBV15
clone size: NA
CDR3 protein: CATSSIGNEQFF
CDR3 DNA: TGTGCCACCAGCAGTATAGGCAATGAGCAGTTCTTC

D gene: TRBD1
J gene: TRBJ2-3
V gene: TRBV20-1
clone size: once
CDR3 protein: CSARGGEGGVDTQYF
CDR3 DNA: TGCAGTGCTAGAGGAGGGGAAGGGGGCGTAGATACGCAGTATTTT

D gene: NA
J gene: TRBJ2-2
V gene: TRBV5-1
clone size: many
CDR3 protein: CASSLYQLNTGELFF
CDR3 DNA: TGCGCCAGCAGCTTGTATCAGCTGAACACCGGGGAGCTGTTTTTT

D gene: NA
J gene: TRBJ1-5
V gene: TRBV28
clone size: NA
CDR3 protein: CASSPRQGNQPQHF
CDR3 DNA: TGTGCCAGCAGTCCCCGACAGGGCAATCAGCCCCAGCATTTT

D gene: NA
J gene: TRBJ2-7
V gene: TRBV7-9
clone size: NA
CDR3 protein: CASTRENSYEQYF
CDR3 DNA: TGTGCCAGTACCCGGGAGAACTCCTACGAGCAGTACTTC

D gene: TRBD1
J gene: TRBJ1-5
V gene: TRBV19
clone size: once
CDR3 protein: CASSIGQGFHQPQHF
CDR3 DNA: TGTGCCAGTAGCATCGGACAGGGGTTCCATCAGCCCCAGCATTTT

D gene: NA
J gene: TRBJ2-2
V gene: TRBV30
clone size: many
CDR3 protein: CAWSQYTGELFF
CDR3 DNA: TGTGCCTGGAGTCAATACACCGGGGAGCTGTTTTTT

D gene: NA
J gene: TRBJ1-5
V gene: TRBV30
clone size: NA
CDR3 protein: CAWSGADSQNQPQHF
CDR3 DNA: TGTGCCTGGAGTGGAGCGGACAGCCAAAATCAGCCCCAGCATTTT

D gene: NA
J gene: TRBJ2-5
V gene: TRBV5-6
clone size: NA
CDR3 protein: CASSLYGRAQETQCF
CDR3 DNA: TGTGCCAGCAGCTTGTACGGCAGGGCCCAAGAGACCCAGTGCTTC

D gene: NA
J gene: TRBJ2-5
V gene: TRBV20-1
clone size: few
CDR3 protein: CSALGAGETQYF
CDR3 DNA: TGCAGTGCACTCGGGGCGGGGGAGACCCAGTACTTC

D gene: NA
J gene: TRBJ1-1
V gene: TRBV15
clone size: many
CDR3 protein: CATSRAGVGLNTEAFF
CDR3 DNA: TGTGCCACCAGCAGAGCGGGGGTGGGGCTGAACACTGAAGCTTTCTTT

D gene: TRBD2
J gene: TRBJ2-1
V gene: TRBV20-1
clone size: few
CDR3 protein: CSAPTSGRANEQFF
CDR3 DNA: TGCAGTGCCCCAACTAGCGGGAGGGCCAATGAGCAGTTCTTC

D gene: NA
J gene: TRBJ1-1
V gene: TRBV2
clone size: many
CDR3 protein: CASRPLAGKYTEAFF
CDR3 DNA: TGTGCCAGCCGACCCTTGGCGGGTAAATACACTGAAGCTTTCTTT

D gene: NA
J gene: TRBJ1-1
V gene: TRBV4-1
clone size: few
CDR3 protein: CASSLTPGATNTEAFF
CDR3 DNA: TGCGCCAGCAGCCTTACGCCTGGGGCTACGAACACTGAAGCTTTCTTT

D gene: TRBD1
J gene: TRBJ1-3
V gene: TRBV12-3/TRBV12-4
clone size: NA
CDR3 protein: CASSSRQGSSGNTIYF
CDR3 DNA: TGTGCCAGCAGTTCCCGACAGGGTAGCTCTGGAAACACCATATATTTT

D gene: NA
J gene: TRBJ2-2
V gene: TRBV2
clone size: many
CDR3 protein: CASSNHRGGTGELFF
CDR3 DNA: TGTGCCAGCAGCAACCACAGGGGGGGCACCGGGGAGCTGTTTTTT

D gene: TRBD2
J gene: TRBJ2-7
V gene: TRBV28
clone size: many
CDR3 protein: CASSAPGLAGRDEQYF
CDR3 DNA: TGTGCCAGCAGTGCCCCGGGACTAGCGGGAAGAGACGAGCAGTACTTC

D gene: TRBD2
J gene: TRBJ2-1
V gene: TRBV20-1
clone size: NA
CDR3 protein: CSARVPGTSGSLKEQFF
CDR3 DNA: TGCAGTGCTAGAGTCCCAGGGACTAGCGGGTCTCTTAAGGAGCAGTTCTTC

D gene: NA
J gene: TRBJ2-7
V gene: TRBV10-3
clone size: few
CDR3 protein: CAISVDRRYEQYF
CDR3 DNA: TGTGCCATCAGTGTTGACCGGCGCTACGAGCAGTACTTC

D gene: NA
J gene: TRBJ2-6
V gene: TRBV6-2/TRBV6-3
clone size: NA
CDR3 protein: CASSYLLSQGAGANVLTF
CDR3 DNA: TGTGCCAGCAGTTACTTGTTGTCTCAGGGAGCTGGGGCCAACGTCCTGACTTTC

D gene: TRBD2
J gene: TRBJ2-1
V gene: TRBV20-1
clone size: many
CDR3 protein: CSARDITSGRALYNEQFF
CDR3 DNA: TGCAGTGCTAGAGATATCACTAGCGGGAGGGCTTTATACAATGAGCAGTTCTTC

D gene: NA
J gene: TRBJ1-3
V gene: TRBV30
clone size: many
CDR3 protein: CAQDPLGSGNTIYF
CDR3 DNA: TGTGCCCAAGACCCCCTCGGCTCTGGAAACACCATATATTTT

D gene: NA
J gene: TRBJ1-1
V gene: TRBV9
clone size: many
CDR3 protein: CASSVTQGVGGTEAFF
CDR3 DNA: TGTGCCAGCAGCGTAACACAGGGAGTCGGTGGGACTGAAGCTTTCTTT

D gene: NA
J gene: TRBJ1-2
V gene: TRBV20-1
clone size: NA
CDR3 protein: CSGPQGGYGYTF
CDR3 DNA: TGCAGTGGTCCGCAAGGCGGCTATGGCTACACCTTC

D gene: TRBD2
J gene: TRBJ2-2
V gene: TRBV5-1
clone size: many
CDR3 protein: CASSRLGLAETGELFF
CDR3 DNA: TGCGCCAGCAGCCGCCTGGGACTAGCGGAGACCGGGGAGCTGTTTTTT

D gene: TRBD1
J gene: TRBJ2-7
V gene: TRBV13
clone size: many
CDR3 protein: CASSAGTATYEQYF
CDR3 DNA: TGTGCCAGCAGCGCCGGGACAGCCACCTACGAGCAGTACTTC

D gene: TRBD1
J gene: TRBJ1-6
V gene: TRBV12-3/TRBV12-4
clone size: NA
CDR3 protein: CASSLAQGAQNSPLHF
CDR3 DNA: TGTGCCAGCAGTTTAGCGCAGGGGGCGCAGAATTCACCCCTCCACTTT

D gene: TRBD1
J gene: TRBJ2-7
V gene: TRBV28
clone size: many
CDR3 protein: CASTPGQEATYEQYF
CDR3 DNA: TGTGCCAGCACGCCGGGACAGGAAGCCACCTACGAGCAGTACTTC

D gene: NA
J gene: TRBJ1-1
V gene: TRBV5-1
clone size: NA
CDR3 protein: CASSLDLWAKNTEAFF
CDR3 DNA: TGCGCCAGCAGCTTAGATCTTTGGGCCAAGAACACTGAAGCTTTCTTT

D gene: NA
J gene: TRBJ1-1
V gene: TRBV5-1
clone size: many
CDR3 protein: CASSLGALNTEAFF
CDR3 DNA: TGCGCCAGCAGCTTGGGGGCCCTGAACACTGAAGCTTTCTTT

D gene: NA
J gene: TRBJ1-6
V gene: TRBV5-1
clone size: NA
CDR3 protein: CASSLEGSSPLHF
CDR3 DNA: TGCGCCAGCAGCTTGGAGGGGTCCTCACCCCTCCACTTT

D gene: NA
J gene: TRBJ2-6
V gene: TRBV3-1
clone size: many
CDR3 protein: CASSQGGFSGANVLTF
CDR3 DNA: TGTGCCAGCAGCCAAGGGGGGTTCTCTGGGGCCAACGTCCTGACTTTC

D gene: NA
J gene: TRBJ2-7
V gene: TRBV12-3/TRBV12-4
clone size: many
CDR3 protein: CASRPGPSREQYF
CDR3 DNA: TGTGCCAGCAGGCCGGGGCCTTCCCGCGAGCAGTACTTC

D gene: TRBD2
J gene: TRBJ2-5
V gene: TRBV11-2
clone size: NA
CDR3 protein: CASSGTGTSGWGLQETQYF
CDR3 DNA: TGTGCCAGCAGCGGGACCGGGACTAGCGGATGGGGGCTCCAAGAGACCCAGTACTTC

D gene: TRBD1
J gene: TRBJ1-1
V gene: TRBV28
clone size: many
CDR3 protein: CASSPGGPTEAFF
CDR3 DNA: TGTGCCAGCAGTCCAGGGGGCCCCACTGAAGCTTTCTTT